These 19 T cell receptor beta chains originate from one sample sequenced in a study of cytomegalovirus exposure and HLA in healthy donors. PCR was performed using 60 Vbeta and 13 Jbeta primers. The repertoire was sequenced with immunoSEQ multiplex PCR; TCRdb's copy has only in-frame clones and lacks some. The sample holds 100,000 or so clones, roughly 73% seen once. The sample comprised PBMCs. The source is a man aged 40-55 years in good health and CMV-seronegative.

The chain couples TRBV5-1 to TRBJ2-2; possibly TRBD2 for D (6 bases). CDR1 and CDR2 (germline): SGHRS, YFSETQ. The CDR3 loop spans 15 amino acids. The ends were cut back, 0 bases at V and 4 bases at J, with 10 bases in the middle. The CDR3 sequence is CASSLVQGGTGELFF. CDR3 sequence (DNA): TGCGCCAGCAGCTTGGTTCAGGGAGGCACCGGGGAGCTGTTTTTT.

This clone was counted a few times. The V call is TRBV7-8, the J call TRBJ2-7, with TRBD2 identical over 7 bases. Germline CDR1 SGHVS, CDR2 FQNEAQ. V was clipped by 5 bases and J by 5 bases; unmatched bases: 6. CDR3 length equals 13 residues. This CDR3 reads CASSGTREHEQYF. CDR3 bases: TGTGCCAGCAGCGGGACGCGGGAGCACGAGCAGTACTTC.

This clone has more than one count but fewer than ten. V gene TRBV28 combines with J gene TRBJ1-6; 8 bases line up with TRBD1. From germline, CDR1 is MDHEN and CDR2 SYDVKM. Unmatched junction bases numbered 8, after V lost 7 bases and J lost 9 bases. The CDR3 covers 14 residues. CDR3 sequence reads: CASTRQGRTSPLHF. The DNA of the CDR3 is TGTGCCAGCACCCGACAGGGGAGGACTTCACCCCTCCACTTT.

The chain employs TRBV10-3 and TRBJ2-3; D perhaps matches TRBD2 (6 bases). Trimming shortened V by 3 bases and J by 1 base, and 17 bases separated the two germline ends. This CDR3 is 17 amino acids long. Germline assignment: CDR1 ENHRY and CDR2 SYGVKD. CDR3 region: CAISDPMVEGRTDTQYF. As DNA, the CDR3 is TGTGCCATCAGTGACCCAATGGTGGAGGGCCGCACAGATACGCAGTATTTT.

The chain carries TRBV10-3 and TRBJ2-7, with TRBD2 matching 11 bases. Germline trimming cut 1 base from V and 2 bases from J; bases unmatched to any gene: 4. CDR1 is ENHRY and CDR2 is SYGVKD in the germline V gene. CDR3 size: 16 residues. The CDR3 region is CAISELIAGGTYEQYF. The CDR3 DNA follows: TGTGCCATCAGTGAGTTGATAGCGGGGGGGACCTACGAGCAGTACTTC.

The chain uses TRBV6-1 and TRBJ1-4; TRBD1 agrees at 7 bases. V lost 4 bases to trimming and J lost 0 bases; unmatched junction nucleotides: 8. Looked up from germline, CDR1 is MNHNS and CDR2 is SASEGT. This CDR3 spans 17 amino acids. The CDR3 coding sequence is TGTGCCAGCAGTGGCTTACTAACAGGGGCAACTAATGAAAAACTGTTTTTT. Amino acids: CASSGLLTGATNEKLFF.

V is TRBV4-1 and J is TRBJ1-2; 10 bases are shared with TRBD1. V lost 4 bases and J lost 4; bases outside the gene matches: 6. Per the germline V gene, CDR1 is MGHRA and CDR2 is YSYEKL. The CDR3 loop spans 15 amino acids. The CDR3 coding sequence is TGCGCCAGCAGCCCCGGACAGGGGGAAGGCTATGGCTACACCTTC. It yields the protein CASSPGQGEGYGYTF.

This chain's CDR3 is CAISAQVDNSPLHF. For the CDR3, the DNA is TGTGCCATCAGTGCCCAGGTTGATAATTCACCCCTCCACTTT. The chain is built from TRBV10-3 and TRBJ1-6; no clear D gene. Germline loops: CDR1 ENHRY, CDR2 SYGVKD. The CDR3 totals 14 residues. V shed 4 bases and J shed 5 bases, with 9 bases lying between them.

This sequence joins TRBV27 and TRBJ2-3; D possibly corresponds to TRBD1 (5 bases). V was pared by 5 bases and J by 1 base, with 7 bases between. This CDR3 region has 13 residues. Germline CDR1 reads MNHEY; CDR2 reads SMNVEV (reference sequence). The CDR3 loop reads CASSPRGTDTQYF. The CDR3, as DNA: TGTGCCAGCAGTCCCAGGGGCACAGATACGCAGTATTTT.

V is TRBV7-8 and J is TRBJ2-3, with 8 nucleotides matching TRBD1. The J segment lost 0 bases and the V segment lost 0 bases, leaving 11 bases of the junction unmatched. CDR1 and CDR2 (germline): SGHVS, FQNEAQ. This CDR3 has 19 residues. The CDR3 DNA reads TGTGCCAGCAGCTTAGCCCGGGACAGGATAAGCCGAAGCACAGATACGCAGTATTTT. Its protein product is CASSLARDRISRSTDTQYF.

The chain employs TRBV5-1 and TRBJ2-7, with D perhaps matching TRBD2 (6 bases). This CDR3 comprises 14 residues. Deletions cut 4 bases from V and 7 bases from J, with 18 bases between. CDR1 SGHRS and CDR2 YFSETQ come from the germline V gene. Here the CDR3 reads CASSLEGGVGEQYF. CDR3 coding DNA: TGCGCCAGCAGCCTGGAAGGCGGGGTGGGGGAGCAGTACTTC.

This chain joins TRBV7-2 and TRBJ1-4; maybe TRBD1 (5 bases). CDR1 and CDR2 (germline): SGHTA, FQGNSA. V shed 2 bases and J shed 2 bases, with 12 bases lying between them. The CDR3 has 16 residues. The CDR3 loop is CASSLSPGVTNEKLFF. In nucleotides, the CDR3 is TGTGCCAGCAGCTTAAGTCCGGGGGTTACTAATGAAAAACTGTTTTTT. The entire variable domain, with the rest obtained from reference TRBV7-2 and TRBJ1-4, is as follows: GAGVSQSPSNKVTEKGKDVELRCDPISGHTALYWYRQSLGQGLEFLIYFQGNSAPDKSGLPSDRFSAERTGGSVSTLTIQRTQQEDSAVYLCASSLSPGVTNEKLFFGSGTQLSVL.

This chain joins TRBV7-9 and TRBJ1-6, with a weak D call TRBD1 (5 bases). The V and J ends lost 4 bases and 9 bases respectively, with 13 bases between them. The germline gives CDR1 SEHNR, CDR2 FQNEAQ (reference sequence). The CDR3 runs 14 residues. The CDR3 is CASSSSGTGSPLHF. CDR3 DNA sequence: TGTGCCAGCAGCTCCAGTGGTACAGGTTCACCCCTCCACTTT.

J is TRBJ1-6 and V is TRBV6-5, with TRBD1 as a possible D gene (5 bases). V was trimmed by 6 bases and J by 5 bases, leaving 11 bases between them. CDR3 size: 14 residues. The germline V gene has CDR1 MNHEY and CDR2 SVGAGI. Here the CDR3 DNA reads TGTGCCAGCAGCTTGACAGCTAATAATTCACCCCTCCACTTT. Translation gives CASSLTANNSPLHF.

This clone was counted once. The CDR3 DNA reads as TGTGCCAGTAGATTGGACAGGGTAATTGGGGAGCAGTTCTTC. The encoded protein is CASRLDRVIGEQFF. The chain has TRBV19 and TRBJ2-1, with 8 nucleotides matching TRBD1. Germline loops: CDR1 LNHDA, CDR2 SQIVND (reference sequence). The CDR3 has 14 amino acids. With 6 bases clipped from V and 10 bases from J, the junction kept 11 bases outside the gene matches.

J is TRBJ2-1 and V is TRBV29-1; 8 bases align to TRBD1. V lost 5 bases, J lost 2 bases, and 5 bases stayed unmatched. Per germline, CDR1 SQVTM and CDR2 ANQGSEA. The CDR3 loop spans 14 amino acids. CDR3 sequence (DNA): TGCAGCGTTTCCGACAGGGGAACCTACAATGAGCAGTTCTTC. This codes for CSVSDRGTYNEQFF.

In regard to this clone: At one boundary the junction diverges from the germline segment, which might be a read error. V gene TRBV6-5 combines with J gene TRBJ1-4; D unclear. The CDR3 extends over 12 amino acids. Germline loops: CDR1 MNHEY, CDR2 SVGAGI. Written as DNA, the CDR3 is TGTGCCAGCAGTTCAACTAATGAAAAGCTGTTTTTT. As protein: CASSSTNEKLFF.

The genes are TRBV12-5 and TRBJ2-7; a weak D match, TRBD1 (5 bases). V lost 6 bases and J 3 bases, leaving 15 bases between the germline ends. Germline CDR1 is LGHNT and CDR2 is FRNRAP. The CDR3 runs to 14 residues. The DNA for the CDR3 is TGTGCTAGTGGCCATGGGGCGGCCGGCTACGAGCAGTACTTC. It translates to CASGHGAAGYEQYF. The full variable domain, in which reference TRBV12-5 and TRBJ2-7 provide the parts outside the CDR3, is DARVTQTPRHKVTEMGQEVTMRCQPILGHNTVFWYRQTMMQGLELLAYFRNRAPLDDSGMPKDRFSAEMPDATLATLKIQPSEPRDSAVYFCASGHGAAGYEQYFGPGTRLTVT.

V is TRBV29-1 and J is TRBJ1-3; TRBD1 matches 10 bases. J lost 2 bases, V lost 3 bases, and 10 bases had no gene match. Germline V gene lookup returns CDR1 SQVTM and CDR2 ANQGSEA. The CDR3 extends over 17 amino acids. The DNA for the CDR3 is TGCAGCGTTGAGGTGACAGGGGGCGCGTATCCTGGAAACACCATATATTTT. Encoded protein: CSVEVTGGAYPGNTIYF.